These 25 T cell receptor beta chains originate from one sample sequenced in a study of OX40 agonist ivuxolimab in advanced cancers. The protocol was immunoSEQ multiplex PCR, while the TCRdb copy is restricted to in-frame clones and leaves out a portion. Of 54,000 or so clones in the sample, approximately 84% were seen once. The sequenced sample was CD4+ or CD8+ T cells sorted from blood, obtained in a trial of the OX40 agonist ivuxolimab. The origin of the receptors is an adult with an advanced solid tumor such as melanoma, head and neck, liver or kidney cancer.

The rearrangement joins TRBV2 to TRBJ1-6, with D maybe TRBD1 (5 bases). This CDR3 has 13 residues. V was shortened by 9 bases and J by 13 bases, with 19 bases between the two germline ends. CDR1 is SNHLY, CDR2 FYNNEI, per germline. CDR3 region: CARGRDSKQPLHF. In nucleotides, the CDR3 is TGTGCCAGAGGAAGGGACTCCAAGCAGCCCCTCCACTTT. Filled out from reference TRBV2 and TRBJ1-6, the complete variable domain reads EPEVTQTPSHQVTQMGQEVILRCVPISNHLYFYWYRQILGQKVEFLVSFYNNEISEKSEIFDDQFSVERPDGSNFTLKIRSTKLEDSAMYFCARGRDSKQPLHFGNGTRLTVT.

DNA of the CDR3: TGTGCCAGCTCCCCTCGGTCTGGGGGGGGGAACACTGAAGCTTTCTTT. This encodes CASSPRSGGGNTEAFF. J is TRBJ1-1 and V is TRBV18; D is perhaps TRBD1 (5 bases). The CDR3 consists of 16 residues. Per germline, CDR1 KGHSH and CDR2 LQKENI. Between the trimmed V and J ends, which lost 6 bases and 1 base, there was a span of 18 bases.

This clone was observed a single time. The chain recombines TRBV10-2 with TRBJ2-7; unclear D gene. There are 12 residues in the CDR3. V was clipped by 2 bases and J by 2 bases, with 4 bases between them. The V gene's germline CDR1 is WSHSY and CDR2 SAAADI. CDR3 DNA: TGCGCCAGCAGTGAGGTCACCTACGAGCAGTACTTC. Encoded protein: CASSEVTYEQYF.

DNA of the CDR3: TGTGCCAGCAGCGTAGGGGACTCTAATGAAAAACTGTTTTTT. Residues: CASSVGDSNEKLFF. The chain recombines TRBV9 with TRBJ1-4; D possibly corresponds to TRBD1 (5 bases). With 0 bases removed from V and 3 bases from J, the gap between germline ends came to 6 bases. Germline CDR1 SGDLS, CDR2 YYNGEE. The CDR3 length is 14 residues.

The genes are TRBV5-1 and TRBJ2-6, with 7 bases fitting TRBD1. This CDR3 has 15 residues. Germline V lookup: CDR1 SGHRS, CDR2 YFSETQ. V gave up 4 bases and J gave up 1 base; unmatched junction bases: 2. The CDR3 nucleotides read TGCGCCAGCAGCATGACAGGGTCTGGGGCCAACGTCCTGACTTTC. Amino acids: CASSMTGSGANVLTF. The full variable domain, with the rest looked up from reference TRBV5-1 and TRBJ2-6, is KAGVTQTPRYLIKTRGQQVTLSCSPISGHRSVSWYQQTPGQGLQFLFEYFSETQRNKGNFPGRFSGRQFSNSRSEMNVSTLELGDSALYLCASSMTGSGANVLTFGAGSRLTVL.

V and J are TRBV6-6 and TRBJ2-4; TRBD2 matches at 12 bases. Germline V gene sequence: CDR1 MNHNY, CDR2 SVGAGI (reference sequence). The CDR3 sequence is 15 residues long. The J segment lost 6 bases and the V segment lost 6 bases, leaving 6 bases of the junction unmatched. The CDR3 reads CASSRTSGERNIQYF. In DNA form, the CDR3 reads TGTGCCAGCAGCCGGACTAGCGGGGAGAGAAACATTCAGTACTTC.

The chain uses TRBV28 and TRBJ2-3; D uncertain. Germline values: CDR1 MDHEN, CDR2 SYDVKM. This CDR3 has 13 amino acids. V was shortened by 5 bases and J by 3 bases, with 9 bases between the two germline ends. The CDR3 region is CASSNPTTDTQYF. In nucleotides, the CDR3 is TGTGCCAGCAGTAACCCGACTACAGATACGCAGTATTTT.

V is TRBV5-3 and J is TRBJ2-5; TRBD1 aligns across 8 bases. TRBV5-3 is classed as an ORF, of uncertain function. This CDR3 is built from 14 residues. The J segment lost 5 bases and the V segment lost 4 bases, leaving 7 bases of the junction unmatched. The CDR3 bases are TGTGCCAGAAGCCGGACAGGGAAGATGGAGACCCAGTACTTC. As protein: CARSRTGKMETQYF.

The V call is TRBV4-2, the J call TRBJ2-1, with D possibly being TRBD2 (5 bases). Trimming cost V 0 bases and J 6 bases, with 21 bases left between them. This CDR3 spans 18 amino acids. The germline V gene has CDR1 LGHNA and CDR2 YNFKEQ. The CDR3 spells CASSQDARAPTTTNEQFF. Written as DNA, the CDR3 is TGTGCCAGCAGCCAAGATGCGAGGGCCCCCACTACTACCAATGAGCAGTTCTTC.

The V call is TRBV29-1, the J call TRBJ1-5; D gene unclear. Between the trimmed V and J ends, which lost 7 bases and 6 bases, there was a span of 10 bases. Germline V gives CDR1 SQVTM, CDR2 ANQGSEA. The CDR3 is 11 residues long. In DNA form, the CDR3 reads TGCAGCGGGACCCGTCGTCAGCCCCAGCATTTT. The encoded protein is CSGTRRQPQHF.

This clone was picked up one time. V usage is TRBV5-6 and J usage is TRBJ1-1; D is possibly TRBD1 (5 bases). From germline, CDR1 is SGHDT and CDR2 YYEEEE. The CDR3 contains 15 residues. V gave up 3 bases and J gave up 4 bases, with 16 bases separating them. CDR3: CASSWATQGGTEAFF. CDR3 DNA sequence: TGTGCCAGCAGCTGGGCGACGCAGGGAGGCACTGAAGCTTTCTTT.

As DNA, the CDR3 is TGTGCCAGCAGTTTATTACCGGGTAACACTGAAGCTTTCTTT. As protein: CASSLLPGNTEAFF. The gene calls are TRBV28 and TRBJ1-1; D gene unclear. CDR3 length: 14 residues. The germline CDR1 and CDR2 sequences are MDHEN and SYDVKM. V was pared by 1 base and J by 2 bases, with 8 bases between.

Written as DNA, the CDR3 is TGTGCCAGCAGCTTATCGGGTCGGATGAACACTGAAGCTTTCTTT. Translation: CASSLSGRMNTEAFF. The V call is TRBV7-9, the J call TRBJ1-1; D not certain. Trimming stripped 2 bases from V and 0 bases from J, with 10 bases between. CDR1 is SEHNR, CDR2 FQNEAQ, per germline (reference sequence). The CDR3 spans 15 residues. The whole variable domain, remainder taken from reference TRBV7-9 and TRBJ1-1, is DTGVSQNPRHKITKRGQNVTFRCDPISEHNRLYWYRQTLGQGPEFLTYFQNEAQLEKSRLLSDRFSAERPKGSFSTLEIQRTEQGDSAMYLCASSLSGRMNTEAFFGQGTRLTVV.

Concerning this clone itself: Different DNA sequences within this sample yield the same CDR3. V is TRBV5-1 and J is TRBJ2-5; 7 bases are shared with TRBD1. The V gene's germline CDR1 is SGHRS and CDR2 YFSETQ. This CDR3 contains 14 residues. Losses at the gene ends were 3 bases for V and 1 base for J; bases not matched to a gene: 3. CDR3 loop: CASSSGTVQETQYF. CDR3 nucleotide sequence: TGCGCCAGCAGCTCCGGGACAGTCCAAGAGACCCAGTACTTC.

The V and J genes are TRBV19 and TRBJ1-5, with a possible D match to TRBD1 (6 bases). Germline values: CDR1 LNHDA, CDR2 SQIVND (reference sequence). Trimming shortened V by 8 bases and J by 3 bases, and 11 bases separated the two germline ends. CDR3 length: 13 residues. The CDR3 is CASRTEDNQPQHF. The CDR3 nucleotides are TGTGCCAGTCGGACAGAGGACAATCAGCCCCAGCATTTT.

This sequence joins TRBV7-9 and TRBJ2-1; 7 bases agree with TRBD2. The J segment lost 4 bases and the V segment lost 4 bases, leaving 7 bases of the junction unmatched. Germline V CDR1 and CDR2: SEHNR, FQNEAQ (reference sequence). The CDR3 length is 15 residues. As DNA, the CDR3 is TGTGCCAGCAGCTCACTAGCGTTGTCTTACAATGAGCAGTTCTTC. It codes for CASSSLALSYNEQFF.

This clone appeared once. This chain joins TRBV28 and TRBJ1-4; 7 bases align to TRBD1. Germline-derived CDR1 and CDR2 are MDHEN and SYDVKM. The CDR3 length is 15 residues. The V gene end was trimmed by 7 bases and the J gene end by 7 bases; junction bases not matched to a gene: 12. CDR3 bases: TGTGCCAGCACCCTAGGGGGCCACGAAAGTGAAAAACTGTTTTTT. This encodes CASTLGGHESEKLFF. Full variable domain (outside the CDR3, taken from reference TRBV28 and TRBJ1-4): DVKVTQSSRYLVKRTGEKVFLECVQDMDHENMFWYRQDPGLGLRLIYFSYDVKMKEKGDIPEGYSVSREKKERFSLILESASTNQTSMYLCASTLGGHESEKLFFGSGTQLSVL.

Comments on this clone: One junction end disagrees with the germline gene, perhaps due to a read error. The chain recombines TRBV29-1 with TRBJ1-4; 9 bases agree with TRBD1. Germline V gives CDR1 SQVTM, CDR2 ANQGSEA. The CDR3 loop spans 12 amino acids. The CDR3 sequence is CSVGGTGGGLLF. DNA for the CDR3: TGCAGCGTTGGGGGAACAGGGGGCGGATTACTTTTT.

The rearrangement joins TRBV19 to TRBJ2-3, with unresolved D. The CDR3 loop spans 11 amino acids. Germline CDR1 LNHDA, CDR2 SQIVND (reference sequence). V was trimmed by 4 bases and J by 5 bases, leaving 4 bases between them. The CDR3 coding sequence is TGTGCCAGTAGTACCCAAGATACGCAGTATTTT. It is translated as CASSTQDTQYF.

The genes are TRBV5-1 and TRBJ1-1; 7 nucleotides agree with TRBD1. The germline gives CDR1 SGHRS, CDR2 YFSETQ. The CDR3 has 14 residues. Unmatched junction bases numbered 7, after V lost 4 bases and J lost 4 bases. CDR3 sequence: CASSGSGGSTEAFF. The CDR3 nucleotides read TGCGCCAGCAGCGGCTCAGGGGGGAGCACTGAAGCTTTCTTT.

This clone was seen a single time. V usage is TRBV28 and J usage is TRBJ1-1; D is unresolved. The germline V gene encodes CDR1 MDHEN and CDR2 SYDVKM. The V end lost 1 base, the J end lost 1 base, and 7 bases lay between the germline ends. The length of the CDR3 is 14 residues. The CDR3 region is CASSLFVSNTEAFF. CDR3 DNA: TGTGCCAGCAGTTTATTTGTTTCGAACACTGAAGCTTTCTTT.

The CDR3 loop reads CASSLEGSDYGYTF. As DNA, the CDR3 is TGCGCCAGCAGCTTGGAGGGCAGCGACTATGGCTACACCTTC. This rearrangement joins TRBV5-1 to TRBJ1-2; D not certain. The CDR3 runs 14 residues. Trimming stripped 0 bases from V and 3 bases from J, with 9 bases between. Germline V CDR1 and CDR2: SGHRS, YFSETQ.

Here the CDR3 reads CASRTEETQYF. DNA for the CDR3: TGTGCCAGCAGGACCGAAGAGACCCAGTACTTC. The chain combines TRBV5-4 with TRBJ2-5; the D is unclear. The germline CDR1 and CDR2 sequences are SGHNT and YYREEE (reference sequence). The V end lost 5 bases, the J end lost 3 bases, and 5 bases lay between the germline ends. This CDR3 comprises 11 residues.

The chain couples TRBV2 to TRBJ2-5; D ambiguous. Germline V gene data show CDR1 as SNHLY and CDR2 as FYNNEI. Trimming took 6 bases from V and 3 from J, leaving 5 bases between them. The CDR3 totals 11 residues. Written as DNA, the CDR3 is TGTGCCAGCAGCCAAGAAGAGACCCAGTACTTC. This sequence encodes CASSQEETQYF.

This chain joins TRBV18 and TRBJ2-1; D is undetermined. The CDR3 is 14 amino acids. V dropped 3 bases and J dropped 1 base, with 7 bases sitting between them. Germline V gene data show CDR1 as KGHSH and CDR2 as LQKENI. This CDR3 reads CASSPDPSYNEQFF. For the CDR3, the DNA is TGTGCCAGCTCACCCGACCCATCCTACAATGAGCAGTTCTTC.